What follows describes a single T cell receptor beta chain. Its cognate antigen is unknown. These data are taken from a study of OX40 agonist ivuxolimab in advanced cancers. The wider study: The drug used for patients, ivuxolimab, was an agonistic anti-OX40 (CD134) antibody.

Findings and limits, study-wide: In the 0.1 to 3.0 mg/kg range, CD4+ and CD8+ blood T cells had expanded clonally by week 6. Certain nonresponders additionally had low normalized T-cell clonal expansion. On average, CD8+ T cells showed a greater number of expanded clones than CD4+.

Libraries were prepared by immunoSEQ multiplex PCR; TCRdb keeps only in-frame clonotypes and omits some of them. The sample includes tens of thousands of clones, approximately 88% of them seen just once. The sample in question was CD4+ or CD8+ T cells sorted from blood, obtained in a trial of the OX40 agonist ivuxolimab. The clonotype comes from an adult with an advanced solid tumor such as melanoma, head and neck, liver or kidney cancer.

The CDR3 DNA reads TGTGCCAGTAGAGAGGGAGGTAGAGAGACCCAGTACTTC. Its translation is CASREGGRETQYF. The rearrangement links TRBV19 to TRBJ2-5; perhaps TRBD2 as D (6 bases). V lost 6 bases and J lost 4, with 12 bases in between. CDR1 is LNHDA and CDR2 is SQIVND in the germline V gene (reference sequence). The CDR3 is 13 amino acids.